The clone carrying this T cell receptor (beta chain) was observed a handful of times. The data were obtained in a study of patients and donors after allogeneic stem cell transplantation. TCRdb redid the calling of the RT-PCR reads with MiXCR, one entry per CDR3 protein. The sample shows 25,000 to 35,000 distinct CDR3 sequences, approximately 6.2% of them seen only once. This TCR came from a human donor who was either an allogeneic HSCT recipient or a stem cell or donor lymphocyte infusion donor (not recorded which). It is not recorded whose cells these are; they may come from a transplant donor. The specimen was blood, either unsorted or a sorted T cell fraction (not recorded which).

CDR3 in amino acids: CASSSGRGFYEQYF. The CDR3 nucleotides read TGTGCCAGCTCAAGCGGCAGGGGATTTTACGAGCAGTACTTC. The chain joins TRBV18 to TRBJ2-7; D may be TRBD1 (6 bases). Germline V gives CDR1 KGHSH, CDR2 LQKENI. Trimming cost V 5 bases and J 4 bases, with 15 bases left between them. The length of the CDR3 is 14 residues.